The 30 T cell receptor beta chains given below trace back to one sample, sequenced in a study of T cell repertoires in cytomegalovirus infection. These receptors have no known antigen. TCRdb redid the calling of the reads with MiXCR, one entry per CDR3 protein. This sample has approximately 730,000 distinct CDR3 sequences, with almost 30% found just once. Sequenced here: cultured CD8+ T cells from PBMCs, sampled from culture after CMV antigen stimulation. The receptors were sampled from a human donor in good health (CMV status not recorded). Some clones in this sample may be carry-over from other donors' samples.

The rearrangement links TRBV28 to TRBJ2-2, with D uncertain. This CDR3 is 15 amino acids long. V lost 8 bases and J lost 0, with 13 bases in between. Germline CDR1 MDHEN, CDR2 SYDVKM. Here the CDR3 DNA reads TGTGCCAGCCGCTATACTATCACGAACACCGGGGAGCTGTTTTTT. This sequence encodes CASRYTITNTGELFF.

This clonotype was recorded many times. The V and J genes are TRBV7-6 and TRBJ2-7, with D perhaps TRBD2 (6 bases). Germline lookup yields CDR1 SGHVS and CDR2 FNYEAQ. The CDR3 spans 16 residues. V lost 2 bases and J lost 0, with 14 bases in between. The CDR3 reads CASSLSGSGVSYEQYF. CDR3 coding DNA: TGTGCCAGCAGCTTATCAGGGTCGGGAGTCTCCTACGAGCAGTACTTC.

CDR3 sequence (DNA): TGCGCCAGCAGCCAAGTGAAGGGGGCATTGAACACTGAAGCTTTCTTT. Its protein product is CASSQVKGALNTEAFF. The chain couples TRBV4-1 to TRBJ1-1; 7 bases align to TRBD1. The CDR3 loop spans 16 amino acids. In germline, CDR1 is MGHRA, CDR2 YSYEKL. V gave up 1 base and J gave up 0 bases; unmatched junction bases: 5.

The gene calls are TRBV7-9 and TRBJ2-2; 9 bases are shared with TRBD1. The CDR3 runs 18 residues. The V gene's germline CDR1 is SEHNR and CDR2 FQNEAQ (reference sequence). V dropped 5 bases and J dropped 4; count of bases not matched to a gene: 14. Written as DNA, the CDR3 is TGTGCCAGCAGCCACCGGGACAGGGTCGTCGGTGGCACCGGGGAGCTGTTTTTT. Translated: CASSHRDRVVGGTGELFF.

This clonotype was counted between two and nine times. The chain links TRBV6-9 to TRBJ2-1; either TRBD1 or TRBD2 may supply D (5 bases each). This CDR3 has 17 amino acids. With 3 bases removed from V and 4 bases from J, the gap between germline ends came to 19 bases. CDR1 and CDR2 (germline): MNHGY, SVAAGI. The chain's CDR3 is CASSYLGAGLGYNEQFF. In DNA, the CDR3 is TGTGCCAGCAGTTACCTCGGGGCAGGCTTGGGTTACAATGAGCAGTTCTTC.

The sample holds one count of this clonotype. The gene calls are TRBV4-3 and TRBJ2-1; D uncertain. V dropped 4 bases and J dropped 3 bases, with 16 bases sitting between them. Germline V gene lookup returns CDR1 LGHNA and CDR2 YSLEER. The CDR3 runs to 16 residues. Here the CDR3 reads CASSPVGLSFYNEQFF. For the CDR3, the DNA is TGCGCCAGCAGCCCGGTTGGGCTCAGCTTCTACAATGAGCAGTTCTTC.

This chain connects TRBV6-5 to TRBJ2-2; 7 bases are shared with TRBD2. V lost 8 bases to trimming and J lost 2 bases; unmatched junction nucleotides: 5. Germline V lookup: CDR1 MNHEY, CDR2 SVGAGI. The CDR3 length is 14 residues. In DNA, the CDR3 is TGTGCCAGCCAGGGAGGGGCTAACACCGGGGAGCTGTTTTTT. As protein: CASQGGANTGELFF.

In its sample, this clonotype was seen a few times. The rearrangement uses TRBV6-1 and TRBJ1-2; D is ambiguous. The CDR3 sequence is 15 residues long. Per germline, CDR1 MNHNS and CDR2 SASEGT. The ends were cut back, 2 bases at V and 1 base at J, with 11 bases in the middle. The CDR3 nucleotides read TGTGCCAGCAGTGAATCGGTGGGTCGTAACTATGGCTACACCTTC. Translation gives CASSESVGRNYGYTF.

This clonotype appeared once. The chain carries TRBV11-2 and TRBJ2-2; D may match TRBD1 or TRBD2 (6 bases each). V was shortened by 5 bases and J by 6 bases, with 13 bases between the two germline ends. CDR1 is SGHAT, CDR2 FQNNGV, per germline. The CDR3 length is 14 residues. CDR3 amino acids: CASSMTGGSGELFF. In nucleotides, the CDR3 is TGTGCCAGCAGCATGACAGGAGGGTCCGGGGAGCTGTTTTTT. The entire variable domain, with the rest obtained from reference TRBV11-2 and TRBJ2-2, is as follows: EAGVAQSPRYKIIEKRQSVAFWCNPISGHATLYWYQQILGQGPKLLIQFQNNGVVDDSQLPKDRFSAERLKGVDSTLKIQPAKLEDSAVYLCASSMTGGSGELFFGEGSRLTVL.

This clonotype was observed a handful of times. The gene calls are TRBV7-6 and TRBJ2-1, with 10 bases identical to TRBD1. CDR1 is SGHVS and CDR2 is FNYEAQ in the germline V gene. After removal of 5 bases from V and 5 bases from J, the junction contained 15 bases not matched to a gene. The CDR3 extends over 18 amino acids. The CDR3 DNA is TGTGCCAGCAGCCAACCCCTAAACCCGGGACAGGGGCACAATGAGCAGTTCTTC. This codes for CASSQPLNPGQGHNEQFF.

The chain has TRBV4-1 and TRBJ2-1; D perhaps matches TRBD1 (6 bases). The CDR3 runs 14 residues. Germline CDR1 and CDR2: MGHRA and YSYEKL. Trimming left V 4 bases short and J 6 bases short, with 13 bases between. CDR3 loop: CASSLKGETNEQFF. The DNA of the CDR3 is TGCGCCAGCAGCCTCAAGGGGGAGACCAATGAGCAGTTCTTC.

This clonotype was seen ten or more times. The chain is built from TRBV28 and TRBJ1-2; TRBD1 agrees at 7 bases. The CDR3 has 14 residues. Germline V lookup: CDR1 MDHEN, CDR2 SYDVKM. V gave up 6 bases and J gave up 4 bases; unmatched junction bases: 8. Here the CDR3 DNA reads TGTGCCAGCAGCCGTACAGGGGAAAGCTATGGCTACACCTTC. This translates into CASSRTGESYGYTF.

The genes are TRBV4-2 and TRBJ1-1; 7 bases align to TRBD1. V lost 2 bases, J lost 2 bases, and 2 bases stayed unmatched. The germline gives CDR1 LGHNA, CDR2 YNFKEQ. The CDR3 totals 14 residues. CDR3 loop: CASSQKGGNTEAFF. Written as DNA, the CDR3 is TGTGCCAGCAGCCAAAAAGGGGGCAACACTGAAGCTTTCTTT.

This clonotype was seen more than once but under ten times. The genes are TRBV7-9 and TRBJ1-2, with D possibly TRBD1 on 5 matching bases. Germline CDR1 SEHNR, CDR2 FQNEAQ (reference sequence). V gave up 6 bases and J gave up 4 bases, with 12 bases separating them. CDR3 length: 13 residues. The CDR3 loop is CASRTGTLYGYTF. CDR3 in DNA: TGTGCCAGCAGAACCGGGACCCTCTATGGCTACACCTTC.

The sample holds one count of this clonotype. The rearrangement joins TRBV20-1 to TRBJ1-2; D is unresolved. Germline V gives CDR1 DFQATT, CDR2 SNEGSKA (reference sequence). The CDR3 extends over 14 amino acids. V gave up 1 base and J gave up 2 bases, with 11 bases separating them. Here the CDR3 DNA reads TGCAGTGCTAGAGTAGACATTGGGAACTATGGCTACACCTTC. Amino acid sequence: CSARVDIGNYGYTF.

This clonotype was counted a few times. J is TRBJ1-6 and V is TRBV5-4; no clear D gene. Germline values: CDR1 SGHNT, CDR2 YYREEE (reference sequence). V was pared by 2 bases and J by 6 bases, with 6 bases between. The CDR3 is 13 amino acids. The CDR3 loop reads CASSFRSNSPLHF. CDR3 sequence (DNA): TGTGCCAGCAGCTTTAGGAGTAATTCACCCCTCCACTTT.

This clonotype was seen a handful of times. This rearrangement joins TRBV2 to TRBJ2-7; D is ambiguous. The CDR3 is 14 amino acids. Trimming pared 4 bases from V and 0 bases from J, leaving 10 bases between. Germline loops: CDR1 SNHLY, CDR2 FYNNEI. In DNA, the CDR3 is TGTGCCAGCAGTGCACCACGGAGCTCCTACGAGCAGTACGTC. Amino acids: CASSAPRSSYEQYV.

This chain links TRBV9 with TRBJ2-7; TRBD1 agrees at 11 bases. CDR3 length equals 17 residues. CDR1 and CDR2 (germline): SGDLS, YYNGEE. V dropped 3 bases and J dropped 5; count of bases not matched to a gene: 13. CDR3 nucleotide sequence: TGTGCCAGCAGCGCCGAAGGAGGGACAGGGGGGGTCGACGAGCAGTACTTC. It translates to CASSAEGGTGGVDEQYF.

This chain uses TRBV27 with TRBJ2-3, with 12 nucleotides matching TRBD2. Trimming cost V 4 bases and J 5 bases; bases outside gene matches: 4. Looked up from germline, CDR1 is MNHEY and CDR2 is SMNVEV (reference sequence). This CDR3 has 15 residues. The CDR3 region is CASSSRTSGIDTQYF. The CDR3 nucleotides are TGTGCCAGCAGTTCCCGGACTAGCGGGATAGATACGCAGTATTTT.

This clonotype was picked up a small number of times. This chain connects TRBV12-3 or TRBV12-4 to TRBJ2-7; 7 bases agree with TRBD1. This CDR3 has 13 residues. The J segment lost 2 bases and the V segment lost 5 bases, leaving 3 bases of the junction unmatched. CDR3 nucleotide sequence: TGTGCCAGCAGTATAGGGGGCCCCTACGAGCAGTACGTC. Amino acids: CASSIGGPYEQYV.

The chain joins TRBV7-6 to TRBJ2-2; tentatively, D is TRBD1 (6 bases). Per germline, CDR1 SGHVS and CDR2 FNYEAQ. The CDR3 extends over 16 amino acids. Trimming pared 1 base from V and 3 bases from J, leaving 12 bases between. The CDR3 spells CASSLVSGDDTGELFF. CDR3 DNA sequence: TGTGCCAGCAGCTTAGTGTCAGGGGACGACACCGGGGAGCTGTTTTTT. Supplemented by reference TRBV7-6 and TRBJ2-2, the full variable domain reads GAGVSQSPRYKVTKRGQDVALRCDPISGHVSLYWYRQALGQGPEFLTYFNYEAQQDKSGLPNDRFSAERPEGSISTLTIQRTEQRDSAMYRCASSLVSGDDTGELFFGEGSRLTVL.

This clonotype appeared once. The genes are TRBV19 and TRBJ1-1, with D unclear. The CDR3 totals 13 residues. With 3 bases removed from V and 0 bases from J, the gap between germline ends came to 5 bases. CDR1 and CDR2 (germline): LNHDA, SQIVND (reference sequence). In DNA, the CDR3 is TGTGCCAGTAGTATGCATATGAACACTGAAGCTTTCTTT. As protein: CASSMHMNTEAFF.

This clonotype showed up just once. The chain couples TRBV2 to TRBJ2-1; 10 positions agree with TRBD1. Trimming removed 5 bases from V and 0 bases from J; junction bases left unmatched: 7. This CDR3 region has 17 residues. Germline CDR1 and CDR2: SNHLY and FYNNEI. The CDR3 sequence is CASSSGTGESSYNEQFF. The DNA of the CDR3 is TGTGCCAGCAGTTCCGGGACAGGGGAAAGCTCCTACAATGAGCAGTTCTTC.

This clonotype appeared a few times. This chain connects TRBV12-3 or TRBV12-4 to TRBJ1-2; TRBD1 might be the D (5 bases). Deletions cut 5 bases from V and 5 bases from J, with 18 bases between. The length of the CDR3 is 15 residues. The CDR3 coding sequence is TGTGCCAGCAGTCCGGGACGGCCCTCAGTTTATGGCTACACCTTC. It encodes CASSPGRPSVYGYTF.

This clonotype has more than one count but fewer than ten. The genes are TRBV19 and TRBJ2-1, with TRBD1 identical over 8 bases. The CDR3 consists of 15 residues. Germline loops: CDR1 LNHDA, CDR2 SQIVND (reference sequence). The J segment lost 4 bases and the V segment lost 6 bases, leaving 8 bases of the junction unmatched. This CDR3 is CASSPGTGWYNEQFF. The CDR3 DNA is TGTGCCAGTAGCCCCGGGACAGGTTGGTACAATGAGCAGTTCTTC.

This clonotype was seen many times. The chain couples TRBV12-3 or TRBV12-4 to TRBJ2-3; D unresolved. V lost 3 bases to trimming and J lost 3 bases, with 10 bases between them. The CDR3 length is 14 residues. This chain's CDR3 is CASSFLTRTDTQYF. CDR3 DNA: TGTGCCAGCAGTTTCCTGACGAGGACAGATACGCAGTATTTT.

This clonotype was counted ten times or more. J is TRBJ2-1 and V is TRBV11-3; 7 bases are a match to TRBD2. The CDR3 consists of 15 residues. Germline loops: CDR1 SGHNT, CDR2 YENEEA. V lost 4 bases, J lost 10 bases, and 13 bases stayed unmatched. DNA of the CDR3: TGTGCCAGCAGCTCTACTAGCGCTCCCAGCATCGAGCAGTTCTTC. Protein sequence: CASSSTSAPSIEQFF.

CDR3 nucleotides: TGTGCCAGCAGTTATGGACTATTGCCCCAGCATTTT. Its protein product is CASSYGLLPQHF. V and J are TRBV6-6 and TRBJ1-5; D gene ambiguous. Germline V CDR1 and CDR2: MNHNY, SVGAGI (reference sequence). The V and J ends lost 3 bases and 9 bases respectively, with 9 bases between them. The CDR3 has 12 amino acids.

This clonotype was seen more than once but under ten times. The chain recombines TRBV2 with TRBJ1-2, with 7 bases lining up with TRBD1. Trimming took 6 bases from V and 4 from J; bases not matched to a gene: 8. CDR3 length equals 14 residues. Germline V gene lookup returns CDR1 SNHLY and CDR2 FYNNEI. The CDR3 loop is CASSDTGAFYGYTF. CDR3 DNA: TGTGCCAGCAGCGATACAGGGGCTTTCTATGGCTACACCTTC.

This clonotype was detected a few times. J is TRBJ1-1 and V is TRBV10-3, with 9 nucleotides matching TRBD1. Trimming at V came to 6 bases and at J to 2 bases, leaving 1 base not matched to a gene. From germline, CDR1 is ENHRY and CDR2 SYGVKD. This CDR3 region has 13 residues. CDR3: CAIRDRGNTEAFF. CDR3 coding DNA: TGTGCCATCAGGGACAGGGGTAACACTGAAGCTTTCTTT.